The source of this T cell receptor beta chain is a study of blood T cell repertoires in COVID-19. Overall study: The cDNA or gDNA used as material had been derived from T cells, B-cell-depleted T cells, or PBMCs.

Method: immunoSEQ multiplex PCR; TCRdb's copy keeps in-frame clones and lacks some. This table has roughly 250,000 clones, 70% to 85% appearing once. V gave up 7 bases and J gave up 5 bases; unmatched junction bases: 8. In germline, CDR1 is LNHDA, CDR2 SQIVND (reference sequence). The CDR3 runs 14 residues. The chain carries TRBV19 and TRBJ1-1, with 9 nucleotides matching TRBD1. Sequenced: peripheral blood. This TCR derives from a woman aged 80 or older with acute or convalescent COVID-19. CDR3 region: CASTDTGGRTEAFF. CDR3 coding DNA: TGTGCCAGTACCGACACAGGGGGCAGAACTGAAGCTTTCTTT.